This T cell receptor beta chain was recovered during a study of shared clonotypes between healthy human individuals (dated by TCRdb to between 2020 and 2021). Concerning the study at large: A couple of women and a few men aged 18 to 49 years were included in the cohort. To estimate repertoire size and how much clonotype sharing occurs between individuals, the study deeply sequenced the blood TCR repertoires of five healthy adults. Libraries were prepared and TCR repertoires were sequenced by different laboratories using diverse techniques, in order to increase sequencing depth and limit assay-specific biases. Per donor, three plates each were used for CD4 naive and CD4 memory, two for CD8 naive, and one for CD8 memory. Between about 0.9 and 9 billion PBMCs per donor were obtained by leukapheresis. Findings and caveats that apply to the study as a whole: Clonotypes shared by all four sorted-subset donors showed higher generation probabilities than non-shared clonotypes. Pairwise subsampling led to the expectation that sequencing depth would affect the degree of clonotype sharing among donors. Incomplete sequencing was indicated by rarefaction of sorted-subset datasets, despite the large sequencing depth. Sharing across a handful of donors was observed for 4.5% to 6.5% of naive CD4, under 4% of naive CD8, about 2.3% of memory CD4, and around 0.4% of memory CD8 clonotypes. The genetic and exposure-history diversity represented was limited by the small number of donors. Naive subsets generally had larger estimated clonotype richness than memory subsets did. Sampling was restricted to blood, and TCR repertoires in tissue are likely to differ from TCR repertoires in blood.

TCR CDR3 regions were amplified from genomic DNA by multiplex PCR using the deep immunoSEQ assay. For each cell subset, the extracted genomic DNA was distributed evenly across all wells of several immunoSEQ 96-well plates, and each plate served as one replicate. For sorted subsets, around 200 ng genomic DNA, equal to 30,000 or so T cell genomes, was loaded into each replicate PCR. Purified libraries were measured with a Qubit 3.0 fluorometer, size-checked on a Bioanalyzer 2100, and measured again with the KAPA Library Quantification kit. Each immunoSEQ 96-well plate was sequenced on its own single-read 150-cycle Illumina NextSeq 550 flow cell. Processing in the source paper ran as follows. The immunoSEQ output contained only junctional sequences without quality scores, so filtering could not match that applied to full-length reads. Sequences were annotated with PyIR, a Python wrapper for IgBLAST v1.9, using IMGT germline references to assign V/J genes and CDR3. Any read was removed if the V/J assignment was weak (E-value above 1e-6), the CDR3 was missing, or the read contained stop codons, out-of-frame junctions, or ambiguous translated residues. V3J clonotypes were defined as sequences sharing the same inferred V gene, J gene, and CDR3 amino acid sequence. Percentage overlap between repertoires was computed as shared unique clonotypes divided by the size of the smaller repertoire. Richness of each repertoire was evaluated using RTK rarefaction, the Chao1 estimator, and Recon v2.1 estimates of unobserved clonotypes. OLGA was used to compute generation probabilities for all TCRbeta clonotypes that the gDNA method yielded from a handful of donors. TCRdb limited this immuneACCESS table to in-frame rearrangements with V and J called. A share of clones is missing; checked studies link under half to unresolved V genes, and the rest is unexplained. D and trimming come from the DNA, and the V and J calls and clone size come from that table. The table for this sample lists about 2.1 million clones; more than 85% of them were counted only once. The ten largest clones add up to around 1.7% of the sample.

CD8 naive samples were CD45RO-negative cells positively selected for CCR7, giving a CD45RA+CCR7+ population that excluded TemRA cells. Donors were healthy HIV-negative adults with no recently reported acute infections or vaccinations. Every donor was a Caucasian adult living in Nashville, Tennessee, USA. Blood was obtained by leukapheresis, after which PBMCs were separated by Ficoll-Histopaque density gradient centrifugation and cryopreserved in liquid nitrogen vapor phase. Analytical flow cytometry was used to check the purity and quantity of each magnetically sorted T cell population. Each sorted fraction had its genomic DNA isolated and then quantified by UV absorbance on a Nanodrop 2000c. About this clone: This receptor's antigen is unknown. There are no base qualities to consult, and no much larger clone falls within one base.

Sequenced material: naive CD8+ T cells from PBMCs. This specimen's cell subset or site label, interpreted: CD45RA+CCR7+. The sequence derives from a man between 18 and 35 years old in good health. Some clones in this sample may be carry-over from other donors' samples.

CDR3 region: CASSLNTGELFF. In nucleotide form, the sequence is TGTGCCAGCTCCCTCAACACCGGGGAGCTGTTTTTT. The sequence is built from TRBV18 and TRBJ2-2; the D gene identity is not certain. According to the germline V gene, CDR1 reads KGHSH and CDR2 reads LQKENI. V is reduced by 6 bases and J by 2 bases, leaving a spacing of 4 bases between them. Taken from cysteine to phenylalanine, the CDR3 has 12 residues. The entry retains the CDR3 DNA only, 36 bases that are in frame from base 1.